This T cell receptor beta chain originates from a study of T cell responses to AZD1222 COVID-19 vaccine. Broader study findings: Every sample of the repertoires postdated the peak T cell response.

The data were produced by immunoSEQ multiplex PCR, yet TCRdb's version contains in-frame clones alone and is incomplete. The table has 180,000 or so clones, around 90% seen once. About this clone itself: The antigen is unknown. The identical CDR3 is also encoded by other nucleotide sequences in the sample.

CDR1 is SEHNR, CDR2 FQNEAQ, per germline (reference sequence). The CDR3 loop spans 14 amino acids. J lost 2 bases, V lost 1 base, and 2 bases had no gene match. The source was peripheral blood, collected on day 0 of AZD1222 vaccination. The chain couples TRBV7-9 to TRBJ2-7; 7 bases fit TRBD1. This sequence originates from an adult in good health. This chain's CDR3 is CASSLGQGAYEQYF. The CDR3 DNA sequence: TGTGCCAGCAGCTTAGGACAGGGTGCCTACGAGCAGTACTTC.